These 27 T cell receptor beta chains were sequenced from one sample in a study of T cell changes during pregnancy in multiple sclerosis. Produced via immunoSEQ multiplex PCR; TCRdb's table is partial and in-frame only. Of around 57,000 clones listed, about nine tenths are singletons. The sequencing used peripheral blood, collected in the first trimester of pregnancy. The receptors shown here come from a female donor in good health, enrolled as a control in a pregnancy study.

The chain is built from TRBV9 and TRBJ1-3; D not certain. The CDR3 consists of 15 residues. Trimming pared 0 bases from V and 0 bases from J, leaving 7 bases between. CDR1 and CDR2 (germline): SGDLS, YYNGEE. CDR3 loop: CASSVGGFSGNTIYF. The CDR3 region has the DNA TGTGCCAGCAGCGTAGGAGGATTCTCTGGAAACACCATATATTTT. Drawing the rest from reference TRBV9 and TRBJ1-3, the complete variable domain is DSGVTQTPKHLITATGQRVTLRCSPRSGDLSVYWYQQSLDQGLQFLIQYYNGEERAKGNILERFSAQQFPDLHSELNLSSLELGDSALYFCASSVGGFSGNTIYFGEGSWLTVV.

The chain is built from TRBV6-5 and TRBJ2-1, with D maybe TRBD2 (6 bases). The CDR3 consists of 15 residues. V dropped 5 bases and J dropped 7 bases, with 18 bases sitting between them. Germline loops: CDR1 MNHEY, CDR2 SVGAGI. Written as DNA, the CDR3 is TGTGCCAGCAGTAGACGGTCGGGAGTAGGAAATGAGCAGTTCTTC. Translation gives CASSRRSGVGNEQFF.

The J gene is TRBJ1-1, the V gene TRBV27, with no clear D. The CDR3 totals 14 residues. V was pared by 6 bases and J by 0 bases, with 11 bases between. Germline V gives CDR1 MNHEY, CDR2 SMNVEV (reference sequence). In DNA, the CDR3 is TGTGCCAGCAGACAACATGGCATGAACACTGAAGCTTTCTTT. Translation gives CASRQHGMNTEAFF.

The V call is TRBV2, the J call TRBJ2-6, with TRBD2 identical over 11 bases. Per the germline V gene, CDR1 is SNHLY and CDR2 is FYNNEI. V lost 6 bases to trimming and J lost 2 bases; unmatched junction nucleotides: 9. The CDR3 loop spans 18 amino acids. The DNA of the CDR3 is TGTGCCAGCAGACTCTTAGCGGGGGGGAGTCCTGGGGCCAACGTCCTGACTTTC. This gives the protein CASRLLAGGSPGANVLTF.

The chain joins TRBV7-2 to TRBJ2-3; D is perhaps TRBD2 (7 bases). The V end lost 2 bases, the J end lost 5 bases, and 14 bases lay between the germline ends. Germline lookup yields CDR1 SGHTA and CDR2 FQGNSA. This CDR3 spans 15 amino acids. The CDR3 DNA follows: TGTGCCAGCAGCTTACCGCGGGGGCCCGGAGATACGCAGTATTTT. Its translation is CASSLPRGPGDTQYF.

V usage is TRBV9 and J usage is TRBJ1-2; possible D gene TRBD1, 5 bases. CDR1 is SGDLS and CDR2 is YYNGEE in the germline V gene. V was clipped by 4 bases and J by 3 bases, with 22 bases between them. This CDR3 is 17 amino acids long. CDR3 coding DNA: TGTGCCAGCAGCCCCCGTAGTTCGAGCGGAGGGGACTATGGCTACACCTTC. It specifies CASSPRSSSGGDYGYTF.

The gene calls are TRBV9 and TRBJ2-3, with 8 bases that match TRBD2. From germline, CDR1 is SGDLS and CDR2 YYNGEE. The CDR3 extends over 19 amino acids. Trimming removed 4 bases from V and 5 bases from J; junction bases left unmatched: 21. In DNA, the CDR3 is TGTGCCAGCAGCCCTTTCGGAGAACGGGGGGGCCGTGTGAAAGATACGCAGTATTTT. Encoded protein: CASSPFGERGGRVKDTQYF.

The J gene is TRBJ2-7, the V gene TRBV14; the D gene is possibly TRBD1 (6 bases). Trimming shortened V by 4 bases and J by 3 bases, and 13 bases separated the two germline ends. Germline values: CDR1 SGHDN, CDR2 FVKESK. This CDR3 comprises 14 residues. The CDR3 reads CASSRFIQGYEQYF. The CDR3 DNA sequence: TGTGCCAGCAGCCGATTCATACAGGGCTACGAGCAGTACTTC.

The chain combines TRBV7-6 with TRBJ2-1, with D possibly being TRBD1 (5 bases). Germline CDR1 SGHVS, CDR2 FNYEAQ. The CDR3 covers 15 residues. Trimming pared 7 bases from V and 6 bases from J, leaving 19 bases between. The CDR3 is CASTPVRARANEQFF. CDR3 sequence (DNA): TGTGCCAGCACGCCGGTCAGGGCCAGGGCCAATGAGCAGTTCTTC.

This clone was seen only once. The chain links TRBV4-1 to TRBJ1-2; D gene uncertain. The V gene's germline CDR1 is MGHRA and CDR2 YSYEKL. CDR3 size: 11 residues. V was pared by 0 bases and J by 8 bases, with 4 bases between. CDR3 sequence (DNA): TGCGCCAGCAGCCAAGAACGGGGCTACACCTTC. Translation: CASSQERGYTF.

V and J are TRBV2 and TRBJ1-1; 9 positions agree with TRBD1. The CDR3 spans 14 residues. V was pared by 5 bases and J by 5 bases, with 6 bases of the junction left unmatched. The germline V gene has CDR1 SNHLY and CDR2 FYNNEI. The CDR3 nucleotides read TGTGCCAGCAGTTGGGACAGGGAAGGTACTGAAGCTTTCTTT. The encoded protein is CASSWDREGTEAFF.

The V and J genes are TRBV27 and TRBJ2-5; tentative D call: TRBD2 (5 bases). There are 14 residues in the CDR3. Trimming left V 4 bases short and J 4 bases short, with 13 bases between. CDR1 and CDR2 (germline): MNHEY, SMNVEV (reference sequence). The DNA for the CDR3 is TGTGCCAGCAGTTCCTCACTAGTATTAGAGACCCAGTACTTC. This codes for CASSSSLVLETQYF.

The rearrangement joins TRBV7-3 to TRBJ1-2, with TRBD1 matching over 12 bases. Germline loops: CDR1 SGHTA, CDR2 FQGTGA. The ends lost 5 bases at V and 7 bases at J; junction bases unmatched: 11. CDR3 length: 16 residues. DNA for the CDR3: TGTGCCAGCAGCCAACCGGGACAGGGGGCCCCTGGTGGCTACACCTTC. This codes for CASSQPGQGAPGGYTF.

V usage is TRBV28 and J usage is TRBJ2-2; D gene unclear. The germline V and J ends were trimmed by 7 bases and 6 bases, with 18 bases remaining between them. Germline CDR1 and CDR2: MDHEN and SYDVKM. The CDR3 length is 15 residues. CDR3 sequence: CASTLSGSSPGELFF. The CDR3 nucleotides read TGTGCCAGCACCTTGTCCGGGTCTAGTCCCGGGGAGCTGTTTTTT.

The chain recombines TRBV7-6 with TRBJ2-7; 10 nucleotides match TRBD1. With V trimmed by 4 bases and J by 5 bases, 5 bases remained unmatched. This CDR3 has 14 amino acids. Germline V gene data show CDR1 as SGHVS and CDR2 as FNYEAQ. The CDR3 loop is CASSSGTGVHEQYF. CDR3 DNA sequence: TGTGCCAGCAGCTCCGGGACAGGGGTCCACGAGCAGTACTTC.

The chain recombines TRBV5-1 with TRBJ1-1, with D hard to call. V was pared by 7 bases and J by 1 base, with 17 bases between. The CDR3 contains 15 residues. Germline CDR1 SGHRS, CDR2 YFSETQ. CDR3 coding DNA: TGCGCCAGCGCCATTAGTAGCCGGGGGAACACTGAAGCTTTCTTT. Residues: CASAISSRGNTEAFF.

The chain uses TRBV25-1 and TRBJ1-1; D unresolved. Trimming removed 0 bases from V and 1 base from J, with 9 bases in between. Per the germline V gene, CDR1 is MGHDK and CDR2 is SYGVNS. The CDR3 is made up of 15 amino acids. CDR3 region: CASSEYGRGNTEAFF. CDR3 bases: TGTGCCAGCAGTGAATATGGGCGGGGGAACACTGAAGCTTTCTTT.

The gene calls are TRBV7-9 and TRBJ2-2; 9 bases map to TRBD2. CDR1 is SEHNR, CDR2 FQNEAQ, per germline (reference sequence). The CDR3 sequence is 16 residues long. V dropped 3 bases and J dropped 5; count of bases not matched to a gene: 7. The CDR3 loop is CASSFGGGVKTGELFF. CDR3 sequence (DNA): TGTGCCAGCAGCTTTGGCGGGGGGGTGAAAACCGGGGAGCTGTTTTTT.

This clone was counted once. V gene TRBV9 combines with J gene TRBJ2-1; D is unresolved. The CDR3 contains 11 residues. Germline CDR1 reads SGDLS; CDR2 reads YYNGEE. V shed 3 bases and J shed 8 bases, with 6 bases lying between them. The CDR3 nucleotides are TGTGCCAGCAGCGGGGCTGATGAGCAGTTCTTC. This translates into CASSGADEQFF.

This rearrangement joins TRBV27 to TRBJ2-5; D gene ambiguous. Germline assignment: CDR1 MNHEY and CDR2 SMNVEV (reference sequence). The CDR3 length is 15 residues. Trimming cost V 3 bases and J 5 bases, with 16 bases left between them. CDR3 amino acids: CASSFTAGLLETQYF. CDR3 DNA: TGTGCCAGCAGTTTTACAGCTGGCCTGTTGGAGACCCAGTACTTC.

V is TRBV2 and J is TRBJ1-6, with D uncertain. The CDR3 sequence is 14 residues long. The V gene lost 8 bases and the J gene lost 7 bases, with 15 bases spanning the gap. Germline V gives CDR1 SNHLY, CDR2 FYNNEI. Written as DNA, the CDR3 is TGTGCCAGCTCCGGGGAGGGCAGGAATTCACCCCTCCACTTT. Translation gives CASSGEGRNSPLHF.

The gene calls are TRBV30 and TRBJ2-1; TRBD2 aligns across 8 bases. This CDR3 comprises 13 residues. Germline V gives CDR1 GTSNPN, CDR2 SVGIG (reference sequence). The ends lost 7 bases at V and 12 bases at J; junction bases unmatched: 14. In nucleotides, the CDR3 is TGTGCCTTCACCTCGGGGGGGCCGGGGGGGCAGTTCTTC. It yields the protein CAFTSGGPGGQFF.

The chain couples TRBV19 to TRBJ2-3; 8 positions agree with TRBD2. Germline CDR1 and CDR2: LNHDA and SQIVND (reference sequence). This CDR3 is built from 17 residues. V was clipped by 5 bases and J by 0 bases; unmatched bases: 10. The CDR3 loop is CASSLSGSPSSTDTQYF. CDR3 coding DNA: TGTGCCAGTAGTTTGAGCGGGAGTCCGTCTAGCACAGATACGCAGTATTTT.

This clone showed up just once. The rearrangement links TRBV4-1 to TRBJ2-3; 10 bases match TRBD2. The CDR3 has 17 amino acids. V lost 4 bases, J lost 6 bases, and 13 bases stayed unmatched. The germline V gene encodes CDR1 MGHRA and CDR2 YSYEKL. CDR3 amino acids: CASSPSASGGAVDTQYF. DNA of the CDR3: TGCGCCAGCAGCCCTTCGGCCAGCGGGGGGGCAGTGGATACGCAGTATTTT.

The chain uses TRBV27 and TRBJ2-7; TRBD1 matches at 7 bases. The CDR3 has 15 residues. CDR1 is MNHEY and CDR2 is SMNVEV in the germline V gene (reference sequence). With 2 bases clipped from V and 2 bases from J, the junction kept 6 bases outside the gene matches. The CDR3 DNA is TGTGCCAGCAGTTTAAGGACAGGCTCAACCTACGAGCAGTACTTC. Protein sequence: CASSLRTGSTYEQYF.

The CDR3 DNA reads as TGTGCCAGCAGTGCGCCTAGCACGATAACGCAGTATTTT. Translated, it gives CASSAPSTITQYF. The rearrangement joins TRBV6-5 to TRBJ2-3; D is perhaps TRBD2 (5 bases). Germline CDR1 and CDR2: MNHEY and SVGAGI. This CDR3 is 13 amino acids long. Trimming took off 5 bases at V and 9 bases at J, with 15 bases between the two ends.

The chain carries TRBV27 and TRBJ1-2; possibly TRBD1 for D (6 bases). The CDR3 contains 14 residues. The V gene's germline CDR1 is MNHEY and CDR2 SMNVEV (reference sequence). V was trimmed by 3 bases and J by 5 bases, leaving 13 bases between them. The CDR3 DNA sequence: TGTGCCAGCAGTTTGGACAGCCAGGGTTATGGCTACACCTTC. Its protein product is CASSLDSQGYGYTF.